This entry concerns a single T cell receptor (beta chain). Antigen: not known. The data were obtained in a study of T cell responses to AZD1222 COVID-19 vaccine. The study's findings and limits: Donors, mostly white British, included more females; clonal diversity was possibly underestimated. Sampling that yielded the repertoires occurred only after the peak T cell response. Regions 160-218 and 743-854 held dominance among vaccine-associated CD4 TCRs, which spanned spike.

Analyses pooled second doses at about 4 or about 12 weeks. Some clones are missing from TCRdb's copy, which holds only in-frame ones; the method was immunoSEQ multiplex PCR. Of about 140,000 clones listed, roughly 90% were seen once; the top ten hold roughly 1.2%. This CDR3 has 16 residues. V gave up 2 bases and J gave up 8 bases, with 19 bases separating them. CDR1 is SGHRS and CDR2 is YFSETQ in the germline V gene. The V and J genes are TRBV5-1 and TRBJ1-4; D is possibly TRBD1 (5 bases). This receptor was taken from an adult who received the AZD1222 COVID-19 vaccine. The specimen was peripheral blood, collected 28 days after the second AZD1222 dose. The CDR3 DNA reads TGCGCCAGCAGCTTACAGGAGGGCAGGGCCTTCGAAAAACTGTTTTTT. Translation gives CASSLQEGRAFEKLFF.